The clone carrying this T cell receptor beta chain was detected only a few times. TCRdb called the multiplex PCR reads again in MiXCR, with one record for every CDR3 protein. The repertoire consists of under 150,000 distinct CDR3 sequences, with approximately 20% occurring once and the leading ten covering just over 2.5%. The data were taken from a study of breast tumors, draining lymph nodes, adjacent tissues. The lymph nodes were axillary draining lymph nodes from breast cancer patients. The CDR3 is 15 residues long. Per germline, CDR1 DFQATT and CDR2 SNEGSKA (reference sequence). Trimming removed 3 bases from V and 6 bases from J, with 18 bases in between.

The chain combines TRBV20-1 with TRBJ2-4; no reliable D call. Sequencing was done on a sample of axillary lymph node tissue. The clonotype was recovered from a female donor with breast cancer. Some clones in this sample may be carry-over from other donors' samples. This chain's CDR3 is CSASPSPGDPNIQYF. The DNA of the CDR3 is TGCAGTGCTAGTCCCTCCCCGGGTGATCCAAACATTCAGTACTTC.